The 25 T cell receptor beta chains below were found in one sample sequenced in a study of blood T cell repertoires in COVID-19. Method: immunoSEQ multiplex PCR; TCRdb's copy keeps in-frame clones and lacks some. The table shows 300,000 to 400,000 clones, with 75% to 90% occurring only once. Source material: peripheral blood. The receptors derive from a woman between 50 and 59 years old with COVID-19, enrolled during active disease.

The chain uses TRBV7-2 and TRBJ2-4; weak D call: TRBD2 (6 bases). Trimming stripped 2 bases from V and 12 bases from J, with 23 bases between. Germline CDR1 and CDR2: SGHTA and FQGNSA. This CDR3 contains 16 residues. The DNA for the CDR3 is TGTGCCAGCAGCTTACGACTAGGGGCGGCTTTTGTTCATCAGTACTTC. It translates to CASSLRLGAAFVHQYF. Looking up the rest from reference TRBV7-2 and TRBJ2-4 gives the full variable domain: GAGVSQSPSNKVTEKGKDVELRCDPISGHTALYWYRQSLGQGLEFLIYFQGNSAPDKSGLPSDRFSAERTGGSVSTLTIQRTQQEDSAVYLCASSLRLGAAFVHQYFGAGTRLSVL.

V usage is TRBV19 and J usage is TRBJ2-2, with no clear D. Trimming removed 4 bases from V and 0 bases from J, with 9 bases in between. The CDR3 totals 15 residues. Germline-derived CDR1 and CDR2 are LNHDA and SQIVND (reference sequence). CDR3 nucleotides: TGTGCCAGTAGTAAGGTACTATCGAACACCGGGGAGCTGTTTTTT. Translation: CASSKVLSNTGELFF.

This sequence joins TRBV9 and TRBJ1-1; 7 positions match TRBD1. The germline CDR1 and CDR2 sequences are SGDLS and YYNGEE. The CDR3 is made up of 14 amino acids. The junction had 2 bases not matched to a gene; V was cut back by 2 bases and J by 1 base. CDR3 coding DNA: TGTGCCAGCAGCGTGGACAGGAGGAACACTGAAGCTTTCTTT. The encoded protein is CASSVDRRNTEAFF.

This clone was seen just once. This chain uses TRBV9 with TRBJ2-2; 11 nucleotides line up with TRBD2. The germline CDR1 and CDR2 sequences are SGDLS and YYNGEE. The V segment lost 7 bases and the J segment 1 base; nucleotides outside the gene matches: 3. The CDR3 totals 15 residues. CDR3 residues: CASDTSGRNTGELFF. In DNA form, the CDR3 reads TGTGCCAGCGACACTAGCGGGAGGAACACCGGGGAGCTGTTTTTT.

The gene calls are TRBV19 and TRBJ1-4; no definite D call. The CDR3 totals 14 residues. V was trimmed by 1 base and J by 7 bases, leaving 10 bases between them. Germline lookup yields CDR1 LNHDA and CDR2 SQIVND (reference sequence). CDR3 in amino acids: CASSIAGPFEKLFF. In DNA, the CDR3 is TGTGCCAGTAGTATAGCGGGTCCGTTTGAAAAACTGTTTTTT.

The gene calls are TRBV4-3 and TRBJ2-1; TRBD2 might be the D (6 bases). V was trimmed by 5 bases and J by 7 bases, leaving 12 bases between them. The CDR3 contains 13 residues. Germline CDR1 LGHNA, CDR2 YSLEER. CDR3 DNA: TGCGCCAGCAGCAATTCAGGGAGGAATGAGCAGTTCTTC. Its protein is CASSNSGRNEQFF.

The CDR3 here is CAISGGDRVYEQYF. CDR3 DNA: TGTGCCATCAGTGGTGGGGACAGGGTCTACGAGCAGTACTTC. The rearrangement uses TRBV10-3 and TRBJ2-7, with 9 bases that match TRBD1. Germline V gene sequence: CDR1 ENHRY, CDR2 SYGVKD. Trimming cost V 4 bases and J 3 bases; bases outside gene matches: 4. This CDR3 is built from 14 residues.

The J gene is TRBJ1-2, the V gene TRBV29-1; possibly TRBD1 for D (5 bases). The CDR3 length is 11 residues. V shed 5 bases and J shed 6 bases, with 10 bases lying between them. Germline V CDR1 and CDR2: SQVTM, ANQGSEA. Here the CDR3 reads CSVSPGDGYTF. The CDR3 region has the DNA TGCAGCGTTTCCCCGGGGGATGGCTACACCTTC.

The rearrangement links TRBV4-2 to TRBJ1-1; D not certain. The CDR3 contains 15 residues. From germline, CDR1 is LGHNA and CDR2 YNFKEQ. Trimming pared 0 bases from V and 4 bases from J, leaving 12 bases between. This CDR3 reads CASSQERGRGTEAFF. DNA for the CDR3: TGTGCCAGCAGCCAAGAGAGAGGTAGAGGCACTGAAGCTTTCTTT.

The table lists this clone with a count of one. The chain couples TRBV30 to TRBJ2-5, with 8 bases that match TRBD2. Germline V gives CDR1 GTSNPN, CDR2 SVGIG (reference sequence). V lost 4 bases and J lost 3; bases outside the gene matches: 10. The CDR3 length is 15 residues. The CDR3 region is CAWTIEGLGKETQYF. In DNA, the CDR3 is TGTGCCTGGACCATAGAGGGACTAGGGAAAGAGACCCAGTACTTC.

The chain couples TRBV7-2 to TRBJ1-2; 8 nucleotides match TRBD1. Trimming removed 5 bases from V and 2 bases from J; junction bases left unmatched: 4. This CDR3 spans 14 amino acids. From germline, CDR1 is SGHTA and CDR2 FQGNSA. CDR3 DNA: TGTGCCAGCAGCCATAGACAGGGGAACTATGGCTACACCTTC. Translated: CASSHRQGNYGYTF.

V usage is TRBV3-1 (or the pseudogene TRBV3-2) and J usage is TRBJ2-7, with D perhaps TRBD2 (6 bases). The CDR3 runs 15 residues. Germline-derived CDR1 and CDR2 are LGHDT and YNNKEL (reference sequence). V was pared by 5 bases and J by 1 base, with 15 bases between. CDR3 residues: CASSDPVGGSYEQYF. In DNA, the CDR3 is TGTGCCAGCAGCGATCCAGTTGGGGGGTCCTACGAGCAGTACTTC.

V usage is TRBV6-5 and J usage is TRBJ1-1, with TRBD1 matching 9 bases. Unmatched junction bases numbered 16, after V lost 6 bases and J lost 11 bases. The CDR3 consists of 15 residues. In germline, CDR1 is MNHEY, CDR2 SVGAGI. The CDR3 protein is CASSLVAPGQGPAFF. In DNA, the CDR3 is TGTGCCAGCAGCCTCGTAGCACCGGGACAGGGCCCTGCTTTCTTT.

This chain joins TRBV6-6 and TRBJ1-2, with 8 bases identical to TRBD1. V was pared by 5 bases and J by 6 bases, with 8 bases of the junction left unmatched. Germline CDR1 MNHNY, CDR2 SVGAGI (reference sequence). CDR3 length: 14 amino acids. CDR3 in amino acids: CASSPGWTGNGYTF. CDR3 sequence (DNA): TGTGCCAGCAGTCCCGGTTGGACAGGGAATGGCTACACCTTC.

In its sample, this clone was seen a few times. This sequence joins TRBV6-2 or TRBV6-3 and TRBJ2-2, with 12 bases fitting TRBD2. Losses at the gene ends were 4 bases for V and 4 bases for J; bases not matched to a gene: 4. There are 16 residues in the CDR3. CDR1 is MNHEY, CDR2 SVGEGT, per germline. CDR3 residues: CASSSRLAGVTGELFF. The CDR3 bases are TGTGCCAGCAGTTCCCGACTAGCGGGAGTCACCGGGGAGCTGTTTTTT.

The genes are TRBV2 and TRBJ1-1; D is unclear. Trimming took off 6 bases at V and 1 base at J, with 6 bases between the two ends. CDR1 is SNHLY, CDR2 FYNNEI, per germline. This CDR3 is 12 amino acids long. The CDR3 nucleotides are TGTGCCAGCAGGCGTGAGAACACTGAAGCTTTCTTT. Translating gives CASRRENTEAFF.

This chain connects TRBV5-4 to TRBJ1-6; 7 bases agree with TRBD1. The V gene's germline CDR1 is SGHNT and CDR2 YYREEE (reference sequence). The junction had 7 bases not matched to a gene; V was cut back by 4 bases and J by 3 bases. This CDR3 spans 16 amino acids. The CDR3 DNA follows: TGTGCCAGCAGCCCCCGACAGGGTGGCTATAATTCACCCCTCCACTTT. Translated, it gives CASSPRQGGYNSPLHF.

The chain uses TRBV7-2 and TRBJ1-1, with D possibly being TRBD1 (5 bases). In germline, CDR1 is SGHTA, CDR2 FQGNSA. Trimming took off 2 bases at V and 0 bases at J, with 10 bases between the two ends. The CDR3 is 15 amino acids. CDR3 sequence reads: CASSLLSGMNTEAFF. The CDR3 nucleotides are TGTGCCAGCAGCTTACTTTCAGGGATGAACACTGAAGCTTTCTTT.

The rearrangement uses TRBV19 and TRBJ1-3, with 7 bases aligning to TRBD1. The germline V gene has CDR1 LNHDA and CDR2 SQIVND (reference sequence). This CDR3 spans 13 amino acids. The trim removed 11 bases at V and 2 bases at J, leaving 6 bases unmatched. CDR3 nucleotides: TGTGCCTGTAACACAGGGGCTGGAAACACCATATATTTT. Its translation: CACNTGAGNTIYF.

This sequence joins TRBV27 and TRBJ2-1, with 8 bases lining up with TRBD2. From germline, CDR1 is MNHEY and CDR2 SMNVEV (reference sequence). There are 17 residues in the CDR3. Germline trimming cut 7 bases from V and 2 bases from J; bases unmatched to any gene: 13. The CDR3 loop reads CASTPASGFTPYNEQFF. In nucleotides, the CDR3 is TGTGCCAGCACGCCTGCTAGCGGGTTTACTCCCTACAATGAGCAGTTCTTC.

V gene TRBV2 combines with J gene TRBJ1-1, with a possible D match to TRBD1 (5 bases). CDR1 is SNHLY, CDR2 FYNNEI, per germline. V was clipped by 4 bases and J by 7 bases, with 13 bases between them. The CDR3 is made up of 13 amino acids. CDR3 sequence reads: CASSAIIGVEAFF. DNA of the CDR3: TGTGCCAGCAGTGCTATAATAGGGGTTGAAGCTTTCTTT.

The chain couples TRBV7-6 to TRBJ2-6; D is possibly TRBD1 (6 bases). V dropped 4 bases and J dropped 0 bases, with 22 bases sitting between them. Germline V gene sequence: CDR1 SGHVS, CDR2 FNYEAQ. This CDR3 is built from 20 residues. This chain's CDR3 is CASSSNSLTGWPSGANVLTF. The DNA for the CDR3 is TGTGCCAGCAGCTCAAACAGCTTGACAGGTTGGCCCTCTGGGGCCAACGTCCTGACTTTC.

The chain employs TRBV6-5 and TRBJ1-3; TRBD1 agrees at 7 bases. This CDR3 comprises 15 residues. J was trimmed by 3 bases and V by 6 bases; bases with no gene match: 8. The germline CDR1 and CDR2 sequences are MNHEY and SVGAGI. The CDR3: CASRPPGGFGNTIYF. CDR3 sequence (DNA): TGTGCCAGCAGACCCCCAGGGGGGTTTGGAAACACCATATATTTT.

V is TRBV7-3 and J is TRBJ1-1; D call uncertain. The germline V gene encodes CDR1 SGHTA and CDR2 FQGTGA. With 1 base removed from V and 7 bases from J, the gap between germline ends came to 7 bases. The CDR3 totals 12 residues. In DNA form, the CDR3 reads TGTGCCAGCAGCTTAAGGCGGGGTGAAGCTTTCTTT. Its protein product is CASSLRRGEAFF.

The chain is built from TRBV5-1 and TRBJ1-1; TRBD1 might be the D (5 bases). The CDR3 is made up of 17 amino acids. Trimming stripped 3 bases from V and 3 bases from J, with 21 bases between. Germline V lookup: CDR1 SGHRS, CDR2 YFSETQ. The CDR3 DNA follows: TGCGCCAGCAGCTGGGCCCAGGGTACATTTCTGGACACTGAAGCTTTCTTT. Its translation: CASSWAQGTFLDTEAFF.